The 14 T cell receptor beta chains in this list originate from one sample, sequenced in a study of cytomegalovirus exposure and HLA in healthy donors. The protocol was immunoSEQ multiplex PCR, while the TCRdb copy is restricted to in-frame clones and leaves out a portion. The table lists some 320,000 clones, roughly 90% of them singletons. Specimen: PBMCs. Receptor source: a woman between 25 and 40 years old in good health and CMV-seropositive.

The gene calls are TRBV2 and TRBJ2-7; 7 bases agree with TRBD1. Germline V gene lookup returns CDR1 SNHLY and CDR2 FYNNEI. The CDR3 length is 13 residues. The ends lost 2 bases at V and 4 bases at J; junction bases unmatched: 2. The CDR3 DNA follows: TGTGCCAGCAGTGAATTACAGGGGTACGAGCAGTACTTC. Its translation: CASSELQGYEQYF.

The genes are TRBV5-1 and TRBJ2-7; 7 nucleotides align to TRBD1. CDR1 SGHRS and CDR2 YFSETQ come from the germline V gene. This CDR3 comprises 15 residues. Trimming took 7 bases from V and 4 from J; bases not matched to a gene: 14. The CDR3 sequence is CASGRQTDRPYEQYF. CDR3 DNA sequence: TGCGCCAGCGGCCGACAGACGGACAGGCCATACGAGCAGTACTTC.

The rearrangement links TRBV13 to TRBJ1-1, with D possibly matching TRBD1 (5 bases). The V end was cut by 7 bases, the J end by 3 bases, with 21 bases between. Germline CDR1 PRHDT, CDR2 FYEKMQ (reference sequence). The CDR3 spans 16 residues. The CDR3 region is CASTFVRDLFYTEAFF. In nucleotides, the CDR3 is TGTGCCAGCACCTTTGTCCGGGACTTATTCTACACTGAAGCTTTCTTT.

This chain connects TRBV28 to TRBJ2-4; D unresolved. The V gene lost 6 bases and the J gene lost 3 bases, with 15 bases spanning the gap. CDR1 is MDHEN and CDR2 is SYDVKM in the germline V gene. The CDR3 totals 15 residues. The CDR3 coding sequence is TGTGCCAGCAGGTCCATCGACGAGGACAAAAACATTCAGTACTTC. The encoded protein is CASRSIDEDKNIQYF.

The genes are TRBV6-5 and TRBJ1-2; TRBD1 matches 11 bases. V was clipped by 7 bases and J by 4 bases; unmatched bases: 5. The CDR3 consists of 14 residues. From germline, CDR1 is MNHEY and CDR2 SVGAGI. The CDR3 is CASTGQGAIYGYTF. CDR3 bases: TGTGCCAGCACCGGACAGGGGGCTATCTATGGCTACACCTTC.

This clone was picked up one time. J is TRBJ1-5 and V is TRBV4-2; 7 bases match TRBD1. V lost 3 bases to trimming and J lost 6 bases; unmatched junction nucleotides: 5. The CDR3 is 14 amino acids. Germline V gene lookup returns CDR1 LGHNA and CDR2 YNFKEQ. DNA of the CDR3: TGTGCCAGCAGCCAGAGCCAGGGGGGTCAGCCCCAGCATTTT. Its protein product is CASSQSQGGQPQHF.

The chain is built from TRBV9 and TRBJ1-5, with 8 positions matching TRBD1. The CDR3 is made up of 16 amino acids. Germline values: CDR1 SGDLS, CDR2 YYNGEE. V was pared by 3 bases and J by 5 bases, with 10 bases of the junction left unmatched. The CDR3 spells CASSGHIQGGYQPQHF. In DNA form, the CDR3 reads TGTGCCAGCAGCGGTCACATACAGGGGGGCTATCAGCCCCAGCATTTT.

The chain recombines TRBV19 with TRBJ2-7; possibly TRBD1 for D (5 bases). This CDR3 contains 13 residues. Trimming removed 3 bases from V and 6 bases from J, with 12 bases in between. Germline CDR1 and CDR2: LNHDA and SQIVND (reference sequence). The CDR3 loop is CASSIRGRGEQYF. CDR3 DNA sequence: TGTGCCAGTAGTATTAGGGGAAGAGGCGAGCAGTACTTC.

J is TRBJ2-5 and V is TRBV29-1, with 11 bases that match TRBD1. The V and J ends lost 3 bases and 7 bases, in that order; junction bases with no gene match: 4. The CDR3 runs to 13 residues. Per germline, CDR1 SQVTM and CDR2 ANQGSEA. As DNA, the CDR3 is TGCAGCGTTGAGGGACAGGGGGGGGTGACCCAGTACTTC. Protein sequence: CSVEGQGGVTQYF.

The chain employs TRBV2 and TRBJ2-1; 9 nucleotides agree with TRBD2. Trimming at V came to 6 bases and at J to 8 bases, leaving 14 bases not matched to a gene. The CDR3 has 16 residues. The germline gives CDR1 SNHLY, CDR2 FYNNEI. The CDR3 region is CASRGRLADLLDEQFF. The CDR3 DNA is TGTGCCAGCAGGGGCCGACTAGCGGACTTATTGGATGAGCAGTTCTTC.

The rearrangement links TRBV28 to TRBJ2-3; D possibly corresponds to TRBD2 (6 bases). The germline V gene has CDR1 MDHEN and CDR2 SYDVKM. Trimming pared 4 bases from V and 2 bases from J, leaving 13 bases between. CDR3 size: 15 residues. In DNA form, the CDR3 reads TGTGCCAGCAGTTCACCTAGCGCGTTCACAGATACGCAGTATTTT. Translation gives CASSSPSAFTDTQYF.

This chain connects TRBV5-4 to TRBJ1-2; D is unresolved. Germline CDR1 reads SGHNT; CDR2 reads YYREEE (reference sequence). The CDR3 loop spans 15 amino acids. V was pared by 2 bases and J by 4 bases, with 15 bases between. CDR3 region: CASSFNPSGIYGYTF. In DNA, the CDR3 is TGTGCCAGCAGCTTTAATCCATCGGGGATCTATGGCTACACCTTC. Combining the CDR3 with reference TRBV5-4 and TRBJ1-2 gives the whole variable domain ETGVTQSPTHLIKTRGQQVTLRCSSQSGHNTVSWYQQALGQGPQFIFQYYREEENGRGNFPPRFSGLQFPNYSSELNVNALELDDSALYLCASSFNPSGIYGYTFGSGTRLTVV.

This clone was seen only once. The rearrangement joins TRBV6-1 to TRBJ2-7; D perhaps matches TRBD1 (6 bases). The ends were cut back, 5 bases at V and 0 bases at J, with 8 bases in the middle. CDR1 is MNHNS and CDR2 is SASEGT in the germline V gene. The length of the CDR3 is 13 residues. The CDR3 is CASSTGSSYEQYF. Written as DNA, the CDR3 is TGTGCCAGCAGTACAGGGAGCTCCTACGAGCAGTACTTC.

Points on this clone: Other DNA sequences of this sample code for an identical CDR3. The chain carries TRBV20-1 and TRBJ1-1; D unresolved. The V end was cut by 1 base, the J end by 5 bases, with 5 bases between. Germline V gene lookup returns CDR1 DFQATT and CDR2 SNEGSKA (reference sequence). The CDR3 loop spans 11 amino acids. The CDR3 loop reads CSARGGTEAFF. DNA of the CDR3: TGCAGTGCTAGAGGGGGAACTGAAGCTTTCTTT.